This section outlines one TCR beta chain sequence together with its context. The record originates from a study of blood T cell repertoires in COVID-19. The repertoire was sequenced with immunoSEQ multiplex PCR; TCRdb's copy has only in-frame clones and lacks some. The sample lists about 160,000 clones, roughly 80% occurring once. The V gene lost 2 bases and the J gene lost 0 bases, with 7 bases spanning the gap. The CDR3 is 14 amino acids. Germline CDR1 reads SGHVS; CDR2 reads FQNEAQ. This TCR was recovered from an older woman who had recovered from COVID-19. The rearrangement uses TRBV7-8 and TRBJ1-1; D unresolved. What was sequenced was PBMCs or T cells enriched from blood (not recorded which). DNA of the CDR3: TGTGCCAGCAGCTTATACCACTTGAACACTGAAGCTTTCTTT. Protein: CASSLYHLNTEAFF.